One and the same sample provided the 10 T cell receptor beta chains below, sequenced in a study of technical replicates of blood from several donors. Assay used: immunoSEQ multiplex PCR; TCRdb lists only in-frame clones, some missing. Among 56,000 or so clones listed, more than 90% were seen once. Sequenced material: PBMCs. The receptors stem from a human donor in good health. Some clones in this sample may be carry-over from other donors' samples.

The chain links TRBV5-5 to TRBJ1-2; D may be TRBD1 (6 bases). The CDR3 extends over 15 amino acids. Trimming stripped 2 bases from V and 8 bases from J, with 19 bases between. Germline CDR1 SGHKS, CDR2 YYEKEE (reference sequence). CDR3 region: CASSFVGGPVGGYTF. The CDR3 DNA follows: TGTGCCAGCAGCTTTGTCGGGGGGCCGGTAGGCGGCTACACCTTC.

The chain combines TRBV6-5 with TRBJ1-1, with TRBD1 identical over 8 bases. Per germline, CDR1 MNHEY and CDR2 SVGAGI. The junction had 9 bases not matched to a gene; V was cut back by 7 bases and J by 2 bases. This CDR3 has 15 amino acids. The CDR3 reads CASTLNRGRNTEAFF. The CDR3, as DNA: TGTGCCAGCACCCTTAACAGGGGGAGAAACACTGAAGCTTTCTTT.

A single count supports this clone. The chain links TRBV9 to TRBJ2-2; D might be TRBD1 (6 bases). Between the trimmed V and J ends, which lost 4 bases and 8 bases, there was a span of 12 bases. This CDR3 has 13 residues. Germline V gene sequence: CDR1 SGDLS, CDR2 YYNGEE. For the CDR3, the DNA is TGTGCCAGCAGCCTCGTGGGGGCTGGGGAGCTGTTTTTT. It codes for CASSLVGAGELFF.

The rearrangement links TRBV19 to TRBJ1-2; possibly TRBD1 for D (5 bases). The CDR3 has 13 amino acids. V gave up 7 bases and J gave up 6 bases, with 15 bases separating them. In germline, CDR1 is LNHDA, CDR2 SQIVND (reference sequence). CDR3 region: CASIGGPGDGYTF. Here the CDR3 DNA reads TGTGCCAGTATCGGGGGTCCTGGGGATGGCTACACCTTC.

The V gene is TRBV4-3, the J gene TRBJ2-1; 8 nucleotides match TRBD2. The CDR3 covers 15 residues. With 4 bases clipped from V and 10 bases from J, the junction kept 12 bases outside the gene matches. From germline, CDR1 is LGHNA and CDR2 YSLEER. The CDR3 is CASSRWVGGAEEQFF. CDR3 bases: TGCGCCAGCAGCCGCTGGGTCGGGGGGGCGGAGGAGCAGTTCTTC.

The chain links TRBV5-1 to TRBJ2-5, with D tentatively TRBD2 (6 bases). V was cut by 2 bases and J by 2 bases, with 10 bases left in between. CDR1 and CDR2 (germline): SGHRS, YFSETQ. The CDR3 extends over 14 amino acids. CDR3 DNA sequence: TGCGCCAGCAGCTTTTACGGGGGACAAGAGACCCAGTACTTC. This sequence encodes CASSFYGGQETQYF.

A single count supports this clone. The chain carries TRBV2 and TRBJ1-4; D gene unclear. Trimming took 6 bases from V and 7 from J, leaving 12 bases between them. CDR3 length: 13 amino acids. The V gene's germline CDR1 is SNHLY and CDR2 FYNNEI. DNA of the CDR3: TGTGCCAGCAGCGGAAGGAGGCGTGAAAAACTGTTTTTT. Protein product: CASSGRRREKLFF.

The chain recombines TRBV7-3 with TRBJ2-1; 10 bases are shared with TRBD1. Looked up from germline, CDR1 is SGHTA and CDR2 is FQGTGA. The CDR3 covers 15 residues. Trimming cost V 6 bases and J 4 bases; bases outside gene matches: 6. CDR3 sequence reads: CASSWTGGRYNEQFF. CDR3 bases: TGTGCCAGCAGTTGGACAGGGGGGAGGTACAATGAGCAGTTCTTC.

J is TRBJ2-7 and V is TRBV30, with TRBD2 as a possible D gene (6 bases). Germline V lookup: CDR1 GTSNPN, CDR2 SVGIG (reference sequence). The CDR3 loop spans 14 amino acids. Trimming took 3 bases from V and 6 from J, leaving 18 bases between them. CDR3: CAWRLDGRSGEQYF. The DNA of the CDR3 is TGTGCCTGGAGACTTGACGGGAGATCGGGCGAGCAGTACTTC.

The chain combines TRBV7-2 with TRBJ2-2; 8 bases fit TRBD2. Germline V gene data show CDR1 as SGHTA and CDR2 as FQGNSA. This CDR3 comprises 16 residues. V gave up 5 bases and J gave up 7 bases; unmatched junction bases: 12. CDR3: CASSRRGTSSIGELFF. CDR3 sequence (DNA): TGTGCCAGCAGCCGTCGCGGGACTAGTTCTATCGGGGAGCTGTTTTTT.